Listed here is a single T cell receptor beta chain. MiXCR was run by TCRdb on the PCR reads, yielding one entry per CDR3 protein. The profile shows more than 450,000 distinct CDR3 sequences, about 22% of them singletons. This entry belongs to a study of molecular identifiers for immune sequencing clone quantification. The clonotype was recovered from a human donor in good health. Some libraries in this study had Jurkat cell RNA spiked in. Sample: naive CD8+ T cells from blood, with Jurkat cell RNA spiked in. Described subset: FACS-sorted CD8+CD4-CCR7+CD45RA+ naive T cells.

In DNA form, the CDR3 reads TGTGCCAGCAGTTTCGACGTGGGACAGGGGTCGGGTGAGCAGTACTTC. This codes for CASSFDVGQGSGEQYF. The chain carries TRBV6-2 or TRBV6-3 and TRBJ2-7, with 10 nucleotides matching TRBD1. This CDR3 is built from 16 residues. After removal of 4 bases from V and 7 bases from J, the junction contained 13 bases not matched to a gene. Germline V CDR1 and CDR2: MNHEY, SVGEGT.